These 20 T cell receptor beta chains originate from one sample sequenced in a study of OX40 agonist ivuxolimab in advanced cancers. Here immunoSEQ multiplex PCR was the method, and the copy in TCRdb shows in-frame clones only, minus some. The top ten clones hold approximately 25% of a sample with about 20,000 clones, around 88% of them seen once. This specimen consisted of CD4+ or CD8+ T cells sorted from blood, obtained in a trial of the OX40 agonist ivuxolimab. The source is an adult with an advanced solid tumor such as melanoma, head and neck, liver or kidney cancer.

This chain joins TRBV2 and TRBJ1-1, with D unresolved. Germline loops: CDR1 SNHLY, CDR2 FYNNEI. V lost 3 bases, J lost 5 bases, and 4 bases lay in between. CDR3 length equals 11 residues. CDR3 DNA sequence: TGTGCCAGCAGTGATTGGACTGAAGCTTTCTTT. Translation gives CASSDWTEAFF.

This clone was seen a few times. The chain uses TRBV30 and TRBJ1-1; 8 bases are shared with TRBD1. Germline V gene sequence: CDR1 GTSNPN, CDR2 SVGIG (reference sequence). CDR3 length: 13 residues. The V gene end was trimmed by 4 bases and the J gene end by 1 base; junction bases not matched to a gene: 2. CDR3 residues: CAWNGQGNTEAFF. The CDR3 coding sequence is TGTGCCTGGAATGGACAGGGGAACACTGAAGCTTTCTTT.

This chain connects TRBV5-1 to TRBJ2-3, with 12 bases identical to TRBD2. There are 16 residues in the CDR3. Germline V gene lookup returns CDR1 SGHRS and CDR2 YFSETQ. V lost 4 bases, J lost 0 bases, and 3 bases stayed unmatched. CDR3 sequence (DNA): TGCGCCAGCAGCAGCGGACTAGCGGGAAGCACAGATACGCAGTATTTT. Translating gives CASSSGLAGSTDTQYF.

The gene calls are TRBV27 and TRBJ2-2; D is undetermined. This CDR3 is 14 amino acids long. The ends were cut back, 3 bases at V and 3 bases at J, with 8 bases in the middle. CDR1 and CDR2 (germline): MNHEY, SMNVEV (reference sequence). The CDR3 DNA sequence: TGTGCCAGCAGTTTGGTTGGTTACACCGGGGAGCTGTTTTTT. Residues: CASSLVGYTGELFF.

The rearrangement uses TRBV28 and TRBJ2-3; no clear D. The CDR3 is made up of 14 amino acids. V was clipped by 7 bases and J by 6 bases, with 17 bases between them. Germline CDR1 and CDR2: MDHEN and SYDVKM. The CDR3 coding sequence is TGTGCCAGCACCATGTTCACCCTAAGGGATACGCAGTATTTT. This encodes CASTMFTLRDTQYF.

The chain couples TRBV7-9 to TRBJ1-3; tentative D call: TRBD1 (5 bases). This CDR3 is 15 amino acids long. V was shortened by 1 base and J by 4 bases, with 11 bases between the two germline ends. CDR1 and CDR2 from the germline V gene are SEHNR and FQNEAQ (reference sequence). The DNA for the CDR3 is TGTGCCAGCAGCTTAGGAGACAGCTACGGAAACACCATATATTTT. Its protein is CASSLGDSYGNTIYF. Combining the CDR3 with reference TRBV7-9 and TRBJ1-3 gives the whole variable domain DTGVSQNPRHKITKRGQNVTFRCDPISEHNRLYWYRQTLGQGPEFLTYFQNEAQLEKSRLLSDRFSAERPKGSFSTLEIQRTEQGDSAMYLCASSLGDSYGNTIYFGEGSWLTVV.

The chain carries TRBV9 and TRBJ1-4, with 8 bases fitting TRBD1. This CDR3 has 13 residues. Germline V gene lookup returns CDR1 SGDLS and CDR2 YYNGEE. Trimming took 1 base from V and 15 from J; bases not matched to a gene: 8. The chain's CDR3 is CASSVQTGDELFF. CDR3 sequence (DNA): TGTGCCAGCAGCGTACAGACAGGGGACGAGTTGTTTTTT.

CDR3 sequence reads: CASRLADAYEQYF. CDR3 DNA: TGCGCCAGCCGACTAGCCGACGCCTACGAGCAGTACTTC. V and J are TRBV5-1 and TRBJ2-7, with TRBD2 matching over 7 bases. The CDR3 length is 13 residues. In germline, CDR1 is SGHRS, CDR2 YFSETQ. V gave up 7 bases and J gave up 2 bases; unmatched junction bases: 6.

The rearrangement joins TRBV11-2 to TRBJ2-7, with D possibly being TRBD1 (6 bases). The germline V and J ends were trimmed by 0 bases and 2 bases, with 11 bases remaining between them. CDR3 length: 15 residues. Germline assignment: CDR1 SGHAT and CDR2 FQNNGV. The CDR3 reads CASSLEGQGPYEQYF. The DNA of the CDR3 is TGTGCCAGCAGCTTAGAGGGGCAGGGGCCCTACGAGCAGTACTTC.

V is TRBV14 and J is TRBJ2-1; the D gene could be TRBD1 or TRBD2 (6 bases each). This CDR3 has 15 amino acids. Trimming removed 2 bases from V and 10 bases from J, with 18 bases in between. From germline, CDR1 is SGHDN and CDR2 FVKESK. DNA of the CDR3: TGTGCCAGCAGCCAACGGACAGCGGGTTTTTACGAGCAGTTCTTC. It yields the protein CASSQRTAGFYEQFF.

The gene calls are TRBV6-4 and TRBJ2-3; 8 nucleotides agree with TRBD2. The V gene end was trimmed by 5 bases and the J gene end by 2 bases; junction bases not matched to a gene: 6. The germline CDR1 and CDR2 sequences are MRHNA and SNTAGT. There are 15 residues in the CDR3. CDR3 protein: CASSSTSGATDTQYF. The CDR3 bases are TGTGCCAGCAGTTCAACTAGCGGAGCCACAGATACGCAGTATTTT.

This clone has a handful of counts. The rearrangement joins TRBV6-4 to TRBJ2-2, with TRBD1 identical over 9 bases. Trimming removed 6 bases from V and 5 bases from J; junction bases left unmatched: 4. The CDR3 has 14 amino acids. Looked up from germline, CDR1 is MRHNA and CDR2 is SNTAGT. The CDR3 coding sequence is TGTGCCAGCAGACAGGGGGCGGAAACCGGGGAGCTGTTTTTT. Encoded protein: CASRQGAETGELFF.

This clone was observed once. The genes are TRBV27 and TRBJ1-6, with 7 positions matching TRBD1. In germline, CDR1 is MNHEY, CDR2 SMNVEV (reference sequence). This CDR3 spans 15 amino acids. V lost 2 bases, J lost 7 bases, and 5 bases stayed unmatched. The DNA of the CDR3 is TGTGCCAGCAGTTTAAGTTCACAGGGGAATTCACCCCTCCACTTT. Translation: CASSLSSQGNSPLHF.

The chain has TRBV19 and TRBJ2-6; D is uncertain. V was shortened by 6 bases and J by 0 bases, with 18 bases between the two germline ends. The germline V gene has CDR1 LNHDA and CDR2 SQIVND (reference sequence). This CDR3 has 18 residues. CDR3 sequence (DNA): TGTGCCAGTAGCCTTAATTTGATAAGTAGCTCTGGGGCCAACGTCCTGACTTTC. Its protein is CASSLNLISSSGANVLTF.

The CDR3 coding sequence is TGTGCCAGCAGCAGGACTAGCCGGAGCTCCTACAATGAGCAGTTCTTC. Protein product: CASSRTSRSSYNEQFF. The chain couples TRBV9 to TRBJ2-1; 8 bases map to TRBD2. In germline, CDR1 is SGDLS, CDR2 YYNGEE. CDR3 length equals 16 residues. V was clipped by 4 bases and J by 0 bases; unmatched bases: 6.

The V call is TRBV10-2, the J call TRBJ2-7; TRBD2 aligns across 7 bases. The CDR3 is made up of 15 amino acids. Trimming at V came to 2 bases and at J to 6 bases, leaving 10 bases not matched to a gene. CDR1 WSHSY and CDR2 SAAADI come from the germline V gene. Here the CDR3 reads CASSELSRTRGEQYF. The CDR3 coding sequence is TGCGCCAGCAGTGAGCTAAGTCGGACTAGGGGCGAGCAGTACTTC.

CDR3 DNA: TGTGCCAGCAGTGCCACCACCGGGGAGCTGTTTTTT. Encoded protein: CASSATTGELFF. J is TRBJ2-2 and V is TRBV6-5; D is unclear. The CDR3 has 12 residues. The germline CDR1 and CDR2 sequences are MNHEY and SVGAGI. The V end lost 5 bases, the J end lost 4 bases, and 5 bases lay between the germline ends.

The chain carries TRBV28 and TRBJ2-5; D is uncertain. The CDR3 has 10 residues. Trimming left V 2 bases short and J 5 bases short, with 0 bases between. Germline V gene data show CDR1 as MDHEN and CDR2 as SYDVKM. For the CDR3, the DNA is TGTGCCAGCAGTTTAGAGACCCAGTACTTC. Protein product: CASSLETQYF.

The V and J genes are TRBV9 and TRBJ2-3; D is tentatively TRBD1 or TRBD2 (6 bases each). The CDR3 covers 15 residues. The ends were cut back, 3 bases at V and 3 bases at J, with 14 bases in the middle. Germline assignment: CDR1 SGDLS and CDR2 YYNGEE. The CDR3 coding sequence is TGTGCCAGCAGCGCCTCGGGGGCACTGACAGATACGCAGTATTTT. Translating gives CASSASGALTDTQYF.

CDR3 in DNA: TGTGCCAGCAGTGATTGGGGCGACTATGGCTACACCTTC. It is translated as CASSDWGDYGYTF. The rearrangement links TRBV6-5 to TRBJ1-2, with a tentative D call TRBD1 (5 bases). The CDR3 runs 13 residues. Germline loops: CDR1 MNHEY, CDR2 SVGAGI. The ends were cut back, 5 bases at V and 3 bases at J, with 10 bases in the middle.